Described below is a single TCR beta chain sequence and its context. V lost 3 bases, J lost 3 bases, and 4 bases stayed unmatched. This CDR3 is 15 amino acids long. Germline CDR1 and CDR2: SGHTA and FQGNSA. This entry is derived from a study of shared clonotypes between healthy human individuals. Measured with immunoSEQ multiplex PCR; TCRdb has only the in-frame clones, and not every one. The sample has 2.5 million or so clones, around 90% seen once; the top ten hold about 0.13%. The receptor was isolated from a man between 18 and 35 years old in good health. The specimen sequenced was naive CD4+ T cells sorted from blood. Subset denoted: CD45RA+ positively selected. V is TRBV7-2 and J is TRBJ2-3; 9 bases align to TRBD2. CDR3 in DNA: TGTGCCAGCAGCTTCACGGGACTAGCAACAGATACGCAGTATTTT. Translating it yields CASSFTGLATDTQYF.